The text below deals with one T cell receptor (beta chain). Assay used: immunoSEQ multiplex PCR; TCRdb lists only in-frame clones, some missing. The sample holds about 250,000 clones; 75% to 85% are singletons and the top ten take 5.5%. Germline V CDR1 and CDR2: MDHEN, SYDVKM. The CDR3 is made up of 15 amino acids. The V segment lost 3 bases and the J segment 7 bases; nucleotides outside the gene matches: 8. The sample belongs to a study of blood T cell repertoires in COVID-19. This receptor was identified in a human donor in a cohort sampled during active COVID-19. This chain joins TRBV28 and TRBJ1-4; the match to TRBD1 covers 7 bases. Material: peripheral blood. CDR3 protein: CASSFARGLGEKLFF. The CDR3 DNA is TGTGCCAGCAGTTTTGCGAGGGGGCTTGGTGAAAAACTGTTTTTT.